This T cell receptor (beta chain) is drawn from a study of lymphopenia after photon versus proton radiotherapy. Germline V CDR1 and CDR2: SGHRS, YFSETQ. The V gene end was trimmed by 4 bases and the J gene end by 2 bases; junction bases not matched to a gene: 18. The CDR3 loop spans 19 amino acids. This clone occurred once. What it recognizes is unknown. Assay: immunoSEQ multiplex PCR; the TCRdb copy retains only in-frame clones and omits some. This sample has 25,000 to 30,000 clones, with about four fifths found just once. Whole-study findings and limits: Relative stability marked proton patients; photon patients lost diversity and naive cells. Oligoclonal CD8+ Temra expansion after nadir drove photon patients' diversity drop.

The TCR originated in a man over 45 with gastric cancer. The V and J genes are TRBV5-1 and TRBJ2-5; 9 bases are a match to TRBD1. The specimen comprised peripheral blood, sampled from a patient treated with photon-based radiotherapy. As DNA, the CDR3 is TGCGCCAGCAGCCCGGAGGGGACAGGGTATTGGGGACCGCAAGAGACCCAGTACTTC. Its translation is CASSPEGTGYWGPQETQYF.